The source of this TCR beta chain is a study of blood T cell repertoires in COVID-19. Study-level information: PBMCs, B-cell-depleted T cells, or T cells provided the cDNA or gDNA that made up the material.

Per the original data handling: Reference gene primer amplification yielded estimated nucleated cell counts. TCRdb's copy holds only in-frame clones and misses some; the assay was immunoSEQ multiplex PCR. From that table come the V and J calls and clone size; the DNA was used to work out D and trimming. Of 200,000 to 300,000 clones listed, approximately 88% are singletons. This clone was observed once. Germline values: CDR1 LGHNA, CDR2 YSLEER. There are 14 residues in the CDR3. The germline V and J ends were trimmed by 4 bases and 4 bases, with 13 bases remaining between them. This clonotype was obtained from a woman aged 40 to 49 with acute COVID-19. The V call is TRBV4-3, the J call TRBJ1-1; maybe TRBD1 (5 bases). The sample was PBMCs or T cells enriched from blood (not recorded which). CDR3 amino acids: CASSRDSMTTEAFF. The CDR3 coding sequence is TGCGCCAGCAGCCGGGACTCTATGACCACTGAAGCTTTCTTT.